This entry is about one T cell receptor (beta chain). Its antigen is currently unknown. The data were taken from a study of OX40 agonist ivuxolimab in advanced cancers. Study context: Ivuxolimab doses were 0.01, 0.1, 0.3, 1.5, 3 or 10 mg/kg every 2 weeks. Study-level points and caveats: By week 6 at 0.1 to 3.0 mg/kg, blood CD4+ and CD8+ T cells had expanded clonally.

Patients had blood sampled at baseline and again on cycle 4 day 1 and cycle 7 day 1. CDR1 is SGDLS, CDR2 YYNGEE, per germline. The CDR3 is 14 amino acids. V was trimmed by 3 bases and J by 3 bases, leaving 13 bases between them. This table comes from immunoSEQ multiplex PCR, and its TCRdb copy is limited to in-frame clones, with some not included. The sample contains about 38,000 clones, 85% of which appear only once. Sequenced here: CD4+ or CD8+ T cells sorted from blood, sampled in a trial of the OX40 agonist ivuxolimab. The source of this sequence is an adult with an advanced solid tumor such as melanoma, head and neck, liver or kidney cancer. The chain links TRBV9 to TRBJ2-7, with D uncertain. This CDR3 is CASSAHSGSYEQYF. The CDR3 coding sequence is TGTGCCAGCAGCGCACATTCCGGTAGCTACGAGCAGTACTTC.